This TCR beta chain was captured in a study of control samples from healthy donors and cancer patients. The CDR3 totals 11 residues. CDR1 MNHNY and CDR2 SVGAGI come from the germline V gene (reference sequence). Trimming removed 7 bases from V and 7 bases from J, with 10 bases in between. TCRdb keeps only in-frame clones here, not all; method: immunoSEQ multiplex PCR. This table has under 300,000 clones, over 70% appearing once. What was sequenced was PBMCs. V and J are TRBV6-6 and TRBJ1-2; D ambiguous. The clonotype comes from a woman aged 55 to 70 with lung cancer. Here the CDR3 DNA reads TGTGCCAGCATTCTCCGAGGTGGCTACACCTTC. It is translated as CASILRGGYTF.